This entry is about one T cell receptor beta chain. Its cognate antigen has yet to be identified. The record has no base qualities; no much larger clone is one base away. V sheds 5 bases and J sheds 1 base, leaving 18 bases between their ends. The CDR1 and CDR2 encoded by the germline V gene (reference sequence) are LNHDA and SQIVND. Including cysteine and phenylalanine, the CDR3 has 16 amino acids. Only the CDR3 part of the read is kept: 48 bases, read in frame from the first base. These data originate in a study of Ad26.COV2.S vaccination and SARS-CoV-2 variants (dated by TCRdb to about 2021). With respect to the entire study: Donors in the vaccine arm were drawn from COV1001, a phase I-IIa trial of Ad26.COV2.S in healthy adults that was multicentre, randomized, double-blind and placebo-controlled. TCRbeta repertoire sequencing was used to assess the specificity and breadth of SARS-CoV-2-reactive T cell receptors after Ad26.COV2.S vaccination. Throughout the experiments and outcome assessment, investigators stayed blinded to trial group allocation. Dosing of Ad26.COV2.S was intramuscular, at either 5x10^10 or 1x10^11 viral particles, delivered as one shot or as two shots spaced 56 days apart. A total of around 32 samples were included in the TCR-sequenced set, comprising about 20 Ad26.COV2.S vaccine recipients, 5 placebo recipients and 8 SARS-CoV-2 convalescent individuals. Trial participants were randomized into five groups of five: low-dose or high-dose Ad26.COV2.S given once or twice, or placebo on both occasions.

Beyond this particular receptor, the publication reports: It was noted by the authors that total T cell responses may have been underestimated by the TCR breadth and depth analyses. After vaccination, spike-specific CD8+ and CD4+ T cell responses were reported to show substantial breadth. Higher spike-specific TCR breadth was observed in Ad26.COV2.S recipients than in placebo recipients (P = 0.0014). Vaccine and placebo recipients had comparable non-spike TCR breadth, which fits with the vaccine containing only spike. Comparing responses between vaccine doses or regimens was not something the study was powered to do.

TCRbeta CDR3 regions were sequenced with the immunoSEQ Assay. After extraction, genomic DNA underwent amplification by bias-controlled multiplex PCR, followed by high-throughput sequencing. The study's own analysis went as follows. To quantify the absolute abundance of every unique TCRbeta CDR3 region, sequences were collapsed and filtered. Usable DNA was measured by amplifying reference genes present in all nucleated cells, and TCRbeta template counts were normalized to that usable DNA to estimate T cell fraction. Repertoire TCRs were annotated as SARS-CoV-2-specific by exact matching of V gene, CDR3 amino acid sequence and J gene to a known reactive TCR set. The reference SARS-CoV-2 TCR set was obtained from MIRA and was filtered for enrichment in COVID-19-positive ImmuneCODE repertoires, whereby public or cross-reactive TCRs were removed. Using the MIRA antigens, annotated TCRs were further analysed by specific ORF or by position within an ORF. Breadth was defined as annotated unique rearrangements over total unique productive rearrangements; depth was the summed frequency of those rearrangements. Two-sided Wilcoxon rank-sum tests were applied when comparing TCR breadth between groups. TCRdb obtained this table from immuneACCESS and retained in-frame rearrangements with V and J assigned. These tables miss some clones; where compared with another copy, unresolved V genes account for less than half of the shortfall, and the remainder is unexplained. V, J and clone size were drawn from that table, and D and trimming were deduced from the DNA. This sample is represented by approximately 420,000 clones; over 75% of them were singletons. The ten top clones hold 3.6% of the sample.

The label giving this sample's treatment or condition can be read as: around 19 received Ad26.COV2.S at low or high dose, single or two shots; about five received placebo; per-sample allocation not given. For vaccine and placebo recipients, the sequenced repertoires came from samples collected on day 63 after the first injection. Cohort 1b enrolled 20 to 30 adults aged 18-55 years at a single site in Boston, USA, between 29 July and 7 August 2020. Ad26.COV2.S was a replication-incompetent adenovirus type 26 vector that expressed a prefusion-stabilized SARS-CoV-2 spike protein derived from the original Wuhan strain.

The V and J genes are TRBV19 and TRBJ2-7; a weak D assignment points to TRBD2 (6 bases agree). The source material was peripheral blood, sampled in a trial of Ad26.COV2.S vaccine versus placebo. The clonotype was recovered from a person aged 18 to 59 who received the Ad26.COV2.S COVID-19 vaccine or a placebo. The nucleotide sequence is given as TGTGCCAGTAGTGTAGTACACGGGGGACGTTCCTACGAGCAGTACTTC. This is translated as CASSVVHGGRSYEQYF.